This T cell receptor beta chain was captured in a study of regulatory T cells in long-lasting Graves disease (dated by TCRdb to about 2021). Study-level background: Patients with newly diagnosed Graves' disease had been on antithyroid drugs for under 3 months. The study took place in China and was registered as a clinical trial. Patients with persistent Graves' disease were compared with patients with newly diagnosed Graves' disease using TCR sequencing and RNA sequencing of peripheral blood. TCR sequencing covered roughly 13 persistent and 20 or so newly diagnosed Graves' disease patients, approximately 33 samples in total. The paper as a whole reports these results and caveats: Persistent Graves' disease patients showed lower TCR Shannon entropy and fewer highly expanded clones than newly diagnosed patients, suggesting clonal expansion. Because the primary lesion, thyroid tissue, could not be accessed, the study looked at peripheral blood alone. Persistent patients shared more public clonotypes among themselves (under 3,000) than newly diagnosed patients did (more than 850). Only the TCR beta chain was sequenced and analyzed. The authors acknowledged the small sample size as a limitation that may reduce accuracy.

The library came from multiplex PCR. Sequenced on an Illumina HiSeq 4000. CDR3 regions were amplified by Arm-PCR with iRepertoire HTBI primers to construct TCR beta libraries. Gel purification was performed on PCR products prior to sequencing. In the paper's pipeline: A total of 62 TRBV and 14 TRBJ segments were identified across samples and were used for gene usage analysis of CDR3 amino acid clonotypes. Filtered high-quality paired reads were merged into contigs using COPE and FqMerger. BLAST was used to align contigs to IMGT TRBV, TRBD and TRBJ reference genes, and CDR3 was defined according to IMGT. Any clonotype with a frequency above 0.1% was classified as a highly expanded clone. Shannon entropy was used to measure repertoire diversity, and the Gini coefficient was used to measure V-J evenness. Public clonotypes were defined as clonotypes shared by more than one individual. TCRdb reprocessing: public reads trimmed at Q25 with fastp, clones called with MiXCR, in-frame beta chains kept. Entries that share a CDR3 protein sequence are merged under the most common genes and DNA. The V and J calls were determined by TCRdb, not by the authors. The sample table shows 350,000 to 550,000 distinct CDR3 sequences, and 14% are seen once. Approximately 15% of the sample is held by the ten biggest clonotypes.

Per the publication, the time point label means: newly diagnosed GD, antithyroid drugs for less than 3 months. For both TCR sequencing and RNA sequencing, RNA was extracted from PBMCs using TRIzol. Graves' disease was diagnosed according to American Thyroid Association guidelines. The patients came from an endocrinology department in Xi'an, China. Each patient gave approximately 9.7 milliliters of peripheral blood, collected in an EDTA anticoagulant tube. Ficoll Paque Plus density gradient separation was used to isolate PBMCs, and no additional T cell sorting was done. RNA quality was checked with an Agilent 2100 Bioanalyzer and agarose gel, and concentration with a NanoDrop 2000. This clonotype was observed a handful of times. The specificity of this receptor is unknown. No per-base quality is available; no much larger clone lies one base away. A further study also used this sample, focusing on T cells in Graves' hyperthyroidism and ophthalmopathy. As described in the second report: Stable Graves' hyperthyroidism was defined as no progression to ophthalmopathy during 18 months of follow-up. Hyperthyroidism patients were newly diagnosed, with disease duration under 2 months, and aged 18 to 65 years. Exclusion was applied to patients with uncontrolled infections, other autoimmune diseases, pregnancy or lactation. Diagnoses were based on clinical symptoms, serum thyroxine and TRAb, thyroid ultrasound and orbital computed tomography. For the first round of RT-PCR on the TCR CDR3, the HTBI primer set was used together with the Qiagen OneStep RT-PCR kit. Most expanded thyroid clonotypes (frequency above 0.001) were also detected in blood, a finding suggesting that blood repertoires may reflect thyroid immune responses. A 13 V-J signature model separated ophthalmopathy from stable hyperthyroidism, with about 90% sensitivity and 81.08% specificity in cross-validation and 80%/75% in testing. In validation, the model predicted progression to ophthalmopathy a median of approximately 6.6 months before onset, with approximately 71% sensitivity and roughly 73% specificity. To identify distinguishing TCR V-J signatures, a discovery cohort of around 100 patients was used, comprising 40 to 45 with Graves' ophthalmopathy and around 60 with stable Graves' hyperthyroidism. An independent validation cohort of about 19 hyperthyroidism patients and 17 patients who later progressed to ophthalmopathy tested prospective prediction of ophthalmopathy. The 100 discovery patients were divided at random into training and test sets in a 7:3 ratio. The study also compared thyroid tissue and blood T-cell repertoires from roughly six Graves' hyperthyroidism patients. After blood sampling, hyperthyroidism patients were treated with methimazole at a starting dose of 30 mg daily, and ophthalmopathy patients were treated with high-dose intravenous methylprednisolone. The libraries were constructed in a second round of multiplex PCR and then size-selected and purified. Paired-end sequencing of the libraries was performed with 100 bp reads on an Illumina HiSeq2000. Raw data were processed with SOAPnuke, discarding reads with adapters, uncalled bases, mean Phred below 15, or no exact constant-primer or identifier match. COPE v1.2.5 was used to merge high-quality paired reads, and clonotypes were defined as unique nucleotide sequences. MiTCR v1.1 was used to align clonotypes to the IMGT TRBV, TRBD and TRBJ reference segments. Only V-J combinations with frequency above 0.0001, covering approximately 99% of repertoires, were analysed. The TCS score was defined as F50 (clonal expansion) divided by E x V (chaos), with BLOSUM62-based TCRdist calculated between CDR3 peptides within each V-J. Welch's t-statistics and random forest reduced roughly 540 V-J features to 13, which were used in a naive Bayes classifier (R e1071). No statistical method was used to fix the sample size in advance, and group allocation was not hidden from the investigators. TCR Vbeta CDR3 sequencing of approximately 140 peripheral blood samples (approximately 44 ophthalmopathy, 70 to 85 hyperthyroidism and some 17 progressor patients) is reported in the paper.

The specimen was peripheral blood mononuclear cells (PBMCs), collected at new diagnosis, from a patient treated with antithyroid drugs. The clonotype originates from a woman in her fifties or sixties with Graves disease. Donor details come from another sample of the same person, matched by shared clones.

CDR3 region: CASRPTSISSYEQYF. The sequenced DNA is TGCGCCAGCAGGCCGACTAGCATCAGCTCCTACGAGCAGTACTTC. The chain is assembled from TRBV4-1 and TRBJ2-7; a stretch of 7 junction bases matches TRBD2. After removal of 6 bases from V and 0 bases from J, the junction retains 8 bases not matched to a gene. Inclusive of the bounding cysteine and phenylalanine, the CDR3 is 15 residues long. Here the CDR3 DNA is all that survives: 45 bases in frame from base 1. CDR1 MGHRA and CDR2 YSYEKL were looked up in the germline V gene.